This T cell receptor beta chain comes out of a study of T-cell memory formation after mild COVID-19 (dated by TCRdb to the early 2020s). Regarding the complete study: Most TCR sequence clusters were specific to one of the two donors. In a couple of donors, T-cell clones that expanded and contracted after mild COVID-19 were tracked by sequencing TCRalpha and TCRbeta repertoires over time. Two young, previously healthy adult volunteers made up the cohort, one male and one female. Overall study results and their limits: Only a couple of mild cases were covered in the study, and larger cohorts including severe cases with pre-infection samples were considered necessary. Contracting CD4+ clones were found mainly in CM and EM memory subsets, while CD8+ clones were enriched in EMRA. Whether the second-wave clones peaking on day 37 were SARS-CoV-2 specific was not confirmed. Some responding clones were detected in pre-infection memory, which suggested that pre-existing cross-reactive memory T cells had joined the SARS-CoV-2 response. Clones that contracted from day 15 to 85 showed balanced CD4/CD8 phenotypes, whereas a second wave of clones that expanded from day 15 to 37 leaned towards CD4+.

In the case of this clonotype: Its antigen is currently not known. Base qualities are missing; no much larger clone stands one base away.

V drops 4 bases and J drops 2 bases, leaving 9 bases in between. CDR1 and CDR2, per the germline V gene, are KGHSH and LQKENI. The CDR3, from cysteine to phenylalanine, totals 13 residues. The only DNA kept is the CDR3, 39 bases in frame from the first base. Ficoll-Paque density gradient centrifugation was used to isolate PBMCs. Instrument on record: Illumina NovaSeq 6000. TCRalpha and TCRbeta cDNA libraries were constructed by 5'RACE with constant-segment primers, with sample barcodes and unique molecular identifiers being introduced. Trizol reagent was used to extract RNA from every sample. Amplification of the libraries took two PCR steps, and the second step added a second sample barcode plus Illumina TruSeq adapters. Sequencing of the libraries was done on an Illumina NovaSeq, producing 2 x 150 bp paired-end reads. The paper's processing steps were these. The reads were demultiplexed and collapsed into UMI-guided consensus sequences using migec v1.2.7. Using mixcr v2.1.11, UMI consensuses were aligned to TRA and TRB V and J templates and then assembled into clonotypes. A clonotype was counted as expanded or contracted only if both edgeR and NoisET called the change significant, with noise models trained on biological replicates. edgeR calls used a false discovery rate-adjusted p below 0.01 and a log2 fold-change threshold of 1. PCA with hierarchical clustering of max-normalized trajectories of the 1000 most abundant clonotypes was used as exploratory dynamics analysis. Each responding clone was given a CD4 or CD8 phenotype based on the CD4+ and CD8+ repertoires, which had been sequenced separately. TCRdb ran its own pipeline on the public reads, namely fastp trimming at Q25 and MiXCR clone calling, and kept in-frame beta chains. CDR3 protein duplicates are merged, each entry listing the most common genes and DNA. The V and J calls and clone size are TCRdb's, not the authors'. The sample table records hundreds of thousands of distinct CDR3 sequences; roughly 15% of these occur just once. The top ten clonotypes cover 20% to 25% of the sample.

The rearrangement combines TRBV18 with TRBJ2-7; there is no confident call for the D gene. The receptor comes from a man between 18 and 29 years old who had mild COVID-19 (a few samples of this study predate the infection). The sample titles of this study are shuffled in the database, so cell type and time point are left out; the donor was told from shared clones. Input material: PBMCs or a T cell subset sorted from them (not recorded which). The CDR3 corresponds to CASSQSSAYEQYF. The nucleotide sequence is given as TGTGCCAGCTCACAAAGCAGCGCCTACGAGCAGTACTTC.